These 17 T cell receptor beta chains came from one sample sequenced in a study of T cells in localized non-small cell lung cancer. Here immunoSEQ multiplex PCR was the method, and the copy in TCRdb shows in-frame clones only, minus some. This repertoire shows roughly 40,000 clones, approximately 88% found once; its top ten account for approximately 2.6%. The material was peripheral blood, obtained before any cancer treatment. The source is a woman aged 35 to 70 with stage I lung adenocarcinoma.

This chain connects TRBV5-1 to TRBJ1-1; D gene ambiguous. Germline V CDR1 and CDR2: SGHRS, YFSETQ. V was shortened by 3 bases and J by 2 bases, with 11 bases between the two germline ends. CDR3 size: 14 residues. The CDR3 DNA follows: TGCGCCAGCAGCTCACAGTCCTCTAACACTGAAGCTTTCTTT. Its translation: CASSSQSSNTEAFF.

The count of this clone is one. The rearrangement links TRBV10-3 to TRBJ2-3; the match to TRBD2 covers 9 bases. The trim removed 6 bases at V and 4 bases at J, leaving 5 bases unmatched. The CDR3 consists of 14 residues. From germline, CDR1 is ENHRY and CDR2 SYGVKD. The CDR3 DNA is TGTGCCATCAGCCCTAGCGGGAACTCAGATACGCAGTATTTT. This encodes CAISPSGNSDTQYF.

The rearrangement joins TRBV6-1 to TRBJ2-1; 8 bases are a match to TRBD1. The J segment lost 14 bases and the V segment lost 6 bases, leaving 15 bases of the junction unmatched. The germline CDR1 and CDR2 sequences are MNHNS and SASEGT. The CDR3 has 14 residues. This CDR3 is CASSADRAGVLKFF. In DNA form, the CDR3 reads TGTGCCAGCAGCGCGGACAGGGCCGGGGTATTGAAGTTCTTC.

This chain uses TRBV9 with TRBJ2-6; 9 bases align to TRBD1. The CDR3 is 18 amino acids. Trimming cost V 4 bases and J 0 bases; bases outside gene matches: 8. The germline gives CDR1 SGDLS, CDR2 YYNGEE. CDR3 nucleotide sequence: TGTGCCAGCAGCAAGTCACAGGGGGCCTTCTCTGGGGCCAACGTCCTGACTTTC. It codes for CASSKSQGAFSGANVLTF. The variable domain in full, completed from reference TRBV9 and TRBJ2-6, reads DSGVTQTPKHLITATGQRVTLRCSPRSGDLSVYWYQQSLDQGLQFLIQYYNGEERAKGNILERFSAQQFPDLHSELNLSSLELGDSALYFCASSKSQGAFSGANVLTFGAGSRLTVL.

J is TRBJ2-3 and V is TRBV2; TRBD1 aligns across 10 bases. The length of the CDR3 is 18 residues. CDR1 is SNHLY, CDR2 FYNNEI, per germline. After removal of 7 bases from V and 4 bases from J, the junction contained 17 bases not matched to a gene. The chain's CDR3 is CASKSQDRGLFGADTQYF. The CDR3 DNA sequence: TGTGCCAGCAAGTCCCAAGACAGGGGGCTATTTGGCGCAGATACGCAGTATTTT.

This chain joins TRBV29-1 and TRBJ2-5; D is unresolved. The CDR3 has 14 amino acids. Trimming stripped 0 bases from V and 1 base from J, with 9 bases between. From germline, CDR1 is SQVTM and CDR2 ANQGSEA. CDR3 in DNA: TGCAGCGTTGAAGATAAATTGGGCCAAGAGACCCAGTACTTC. Protein: CSVEDKLGQETQYF. The whole variable domain, filled in from reference TRBV29-1 and TRBJ2-5, reads SAVISQKPSRDICQRGTSLTIQCQVDSQVTMMFWYRQQPGQSLTLIATANQGSEATYESGFVIDKFPISRPNLTFSTLTVSNMSPEDSSIYLCSVEDKLGQETQYFGPGTRLLVL.

The chain combines TRBV15 with TRBJ2-1; D remains unclear. Germline V CDR1 and CDR2: LNHNV, YYDKDF (reference sequence). CDR3 length: 12 amino acids. Trimming took 0 bases from V and 7 from J, leaving 4 bases between them. CDR3 in amino acids: CATSRDGNEQFF. For the CDR3, the DNA is TGTGCCACCAGCAGAGATGGGAATGAGCAGTTCTTC.

This clone showed up just once. This chain joins TRBV6-5 and TRBJ2-1; D possibly corresponds to TRBD2 (5 bases). CDR3 size: 14 residues. CDR1 MNHEY and CDR2 SVGAGI come from the germline V gene. V shed 5 bases and J shed 8 bases, with 16 bases lying between them. The CDR3 here is CASSNGWGVDEQFF. CDR3 DNA: TGTGCCAGCAGTAACGGCTGGGGAGTTGATGAGCAGTTCTTC.

The CDR3 DNA follows: TGTGCCAGCAGCTTAATGAGGGGGAGTGGAGCTTTCTTT. It codes for CASSLMRGSGAFF. The chain carries TRBV7-2 and TRBJ1-1, with D perhaps TRBD1 (6 bases). CDR1 and CDR2 (germline): SGHTA, FQGNSA. This CDR3 contains 13 residues. Trimming took off 2 bases at V and 10 bases at J, with 14 bases between the two ends.

The chain recombines TRBV19 with TRBJ1-1, with 10 bases lining up with TRBD1. This CDR3 region has 16 residues. CDR1 and CDR2 from the germline V gene are LNHDA and SQIVND (reference sequence). The trim removed 5 bases at V and 5 bases at J, leaving 11 bases unmatched. The CDR3 DNA reads as TGTGCCAGTAGTCTCGGCACCGGGACAGGGGATACTGAAGCTTTCTTT. Translating it yields CASSLGTGTGDTEAFF. The full variable domain, with the rest looked up from reference TRBV19 and TRBJ1-1, is DGGITQSPKYLFRKEGQNVTLSCEQNLNHDAMYWYRQDPGQGLRLIYYSQIVNDFQKGDIAEGYSVSREKKESFPLTVTSAQKNPTAFYLCASSLGTGTGDTEAFFGQGTRLTVV.

The chain uses TRBV10-1 and TRBJ1-2, with 11 bases fitting TRBD1. Germline CDR1 reads WNHNN; CDR2 reads SYGVQD (reference sequence). The CDR3 has 15 residues. V was pared by 7 bases and J by 8 bases, with 12 bases of the junction left unmatched. The CDR3 bases are TGCGCCAGCACCGGACAGGGGGCGCCGGATTTAGGCTACACCTTC. This gives the protein CASTGQGAPDLGYTF.

This clone was observed a single time. This rearrangement joins TRBV5-4 to TRBJ1-4; D call uncertain. Trimming removed 4 bases at V and 4 bases at J, with 14 bases between. In germline, CDR1 is SGHNT, CDR2 YYREEE (reference sequence). The CDR3 is made up of 15 amino acids. CDR3 loop: CASSPPGAGNEKLFF. CDR3 coding DNA: TGTGCCAGCAGCCCCCCCGGAGCGGGTAATGAAAAACTGTTTTTT.

The gene calls are TRBV9 and TRBJ1-4, with D hard to call. Trimming stripped 1 base from V and 8 bases from J, with 6 bases between. CDR1 SGDLS and CDR2 YYNGEE come from the germline V gene. This CDR3 has 12 residues. CDR3 DNA sequence: TGTGCCAGCAGCGTAATTGGAGAAAAACTGTTTTTT. Translating it yields CASSVIGEKLFF.

This clone was found once. The V gene is TRBV5-4, the J gene TRBJ2-5, with TRBD1 identical over 7 bases. The J call could be wrong; TRBJ2-7 is a better fit for the DNA end. This CDR3 is built from 14 residues. CDR1 is SGHNT and CDR2 is YYREEE in the germline V gene (reference sequence). The chain's CDR3 is CASSSQGSAYEQYF. The DNA for the CDR3 is TGTGCCAGCAGCTCACAGGGGTCGGCCTACGAGCAGTACTTC.

V gene TRBV7-2 combines with J gene TRBJ2-1; 8 positions match TRBD1. Germline V gene lookup returns CDR1 SGHTA and CDR2 FQGNSA. V lost 2 bases and J lost 3; bases outside the gene matches: 3. CDR3 length equals 15 residues. The chain's CDR3 is CASSLLGTGYNEQFF. The CDR3 region has the DNA TGTGCCAGCAGCTTATTGGGGACAGGCTACAATGAGCAGTTCTTC.

The V and J genes are TRBV5-1 and TRBJ1-1; D remains ambiguous. V lost 0 bases and J 1 base, leaving 4 bases between the germline ends. The CDR3 extends over 13 amino acids. CDR1 SGHRS and CDR2 YFSETQ come from the germline V gene. CDR3 residues: CASSLVANTEAFF. For the CDR3, the DNA is TGCGCCAGCAGCTTGGTGGCGAACACTGAAGCTTTCTTT.

The chain links TRBV18 to TRBJ2-5; 14 bases align to TRBD2. With V trimmed by 3 bases and J by 4 bases, 4 bases remained unmatched. CDR1 and CDR2 (germline): KGHSH, LQKENI. The CDR3 is 16 residues long. The CDR3 DNA reads TGTGCCAGCTCACCGGGACTAGCGGGAGTCGGAGAGACCCAGTACTTC. Translated: CASSPGLAGVGETQYF.